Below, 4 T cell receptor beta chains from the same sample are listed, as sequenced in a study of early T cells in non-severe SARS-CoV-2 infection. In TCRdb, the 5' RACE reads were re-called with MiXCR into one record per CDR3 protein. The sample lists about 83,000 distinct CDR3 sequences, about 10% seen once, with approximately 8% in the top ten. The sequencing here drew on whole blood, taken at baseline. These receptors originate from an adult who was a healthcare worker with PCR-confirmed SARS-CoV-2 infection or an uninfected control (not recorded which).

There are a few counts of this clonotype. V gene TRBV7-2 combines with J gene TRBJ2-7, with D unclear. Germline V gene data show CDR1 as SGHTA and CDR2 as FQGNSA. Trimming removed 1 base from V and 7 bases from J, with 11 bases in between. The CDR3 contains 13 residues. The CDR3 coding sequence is TGTGCCAGCAGCTTAGGAACCTCGCCTGAGCAGTACTTC. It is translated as CASSLGTSPEQYF.

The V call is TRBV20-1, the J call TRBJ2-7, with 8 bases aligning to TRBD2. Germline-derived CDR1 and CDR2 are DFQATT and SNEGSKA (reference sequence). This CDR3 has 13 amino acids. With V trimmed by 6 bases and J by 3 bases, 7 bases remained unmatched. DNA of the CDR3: TGCAGTGCCCAGGGCGGGGGGTTCTACGAGCAGTACTTC. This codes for CSAQGGGFYEQYF.

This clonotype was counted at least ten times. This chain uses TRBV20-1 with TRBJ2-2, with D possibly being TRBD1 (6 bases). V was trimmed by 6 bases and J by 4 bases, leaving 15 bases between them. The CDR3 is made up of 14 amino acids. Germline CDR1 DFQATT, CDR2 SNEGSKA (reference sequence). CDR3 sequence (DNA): TGCAGTGCCGAGCAGGGGTGGGGCACCGGGGAGCTGTTTTTT. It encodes CSAEQGWGTGELFF.

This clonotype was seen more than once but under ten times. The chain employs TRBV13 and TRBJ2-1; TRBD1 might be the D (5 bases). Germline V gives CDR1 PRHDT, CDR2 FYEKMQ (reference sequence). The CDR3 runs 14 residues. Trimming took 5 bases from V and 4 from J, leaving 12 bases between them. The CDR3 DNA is TGTGCCAGCAGCCCTGACAGTCAATACAATGAGCAGTTCTTC. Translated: CASSPDSQYNEQFF. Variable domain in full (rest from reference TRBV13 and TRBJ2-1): AAGVIQSPRHLIKEKRETATLKCYPIPRHDTVYWYQQGPGQDPQFLISFYEKMQSDKGSIPDRFSAQQFSDYHSELNMSSLELGDSALYFCASSPDSQYNEQFFGPGTRLTVL.